A single sample is the source of the 31 T cell receptor beta chains below, sequenced in a study of shared clonotypes between healthy human individuals. Sequenced by immunoSEQ multiplex PCR; TCRdb stores in-frame clones only, minus some. The sample lists millions of clones; 85% to 95% were seen once. Specimen: naive CD4+ T cells from PBMCs. Subset defined: CD45RA+ positively selected. The receptor set was obtained from a man between 18 and 29 years old in good health. Some clones in this sample may be carry-over from other donors' samples.

This chain uses TRBV15 with TRBJ1-2; D remains unclear. Between the trimmed V and J ends, which lost 5 bases and 5 bases, there was a span of 9 bases. The germline V gene encodes CDR1 LNHNV and CDR2 YYDKDF (reference sequence). The CDR3 runs to 12 residues. CDR3 protein: CATSGVGYGYTF. The CDR3 nucleotides are TGTGCCACCAGCGGGGTTGGATATGGCTACACCTTC.

The CDR3 loop reads CASSPGGKYEQYF. The DNA for the CDR3 is TGTGCCAGCTCACCAGGGGGAAAATACGAGCAGTACTTC. The chain carries TRBV18 and TRBJ2-7; D is possibly TRBD1 or TRBD2 (5 bases each). V shed 2 bases and J shed 4 bases, with 9 bases lying between them. CDR3 length: 13 amino acids. Germline assignment: CDR1 KGHSH and CDR2 LQKENI. Looking up the rest from reference TRBV18 and TRBJ2-7 gives the full variable domain: NAGVMQNPRHLVRRRGQEARLRCSPMKGHSHVYWYRQLPEEGLKFMVYLQKENIIDESGMPKERFSAEFPKEGPSILRIQQVVRGDSAAYFCASSPGGKYEQYFGPGTRLTVT.

The rearrangement uses TRBV9 and TRBJ1-1; D might be TRBD1 (6 bases). V was pared by 2 bases and J by 1 base, with 21 bases between. CDR1 and CDR2 (germline): SGDLS, YYNGEE. There are 18 residues in the CDR3. CDR3 in amino acids: CASSVTHVGGQGNTEAFF. The CDR3 DNA reads TGTGCCAGCAGCGTCACTCATGTTGGGGGGCAGGGGAACACTGAAGCTTTCTTT.

The rearrangement joins TRBV5-1 to TRBJ2-1; TRBD2 matches at 8 bases. Losses at the gene ends were 0 bases for V and 3 bases for J; bases not matched to a gene: 5. CDR1 and CDR2 (germline): SGHRS, YFSETQ. The CDR3 has 16 amino acids. The CDR3 sequence: CASSLGASGFYNEQFF. The CDR3 DNA sequence: TGCGCCAGCAGCTTGGGGGCTAGCGGGTTCTACAATGAGCAGTTCTTC. The variable domain in full, completed from reference TRBV5-1 and TRBJ2-1, reads KAGVTQTPRYLIKTRGQQVTLSCSPISGHRSVSWYQQTPGQGLQFLFEYFSETQRNKGNFPGRFSGRQFSNSRSEMNVSTLELGDSALYLCASSLGASGFYNEQFFGPGTRLTVL.

The rearrangement joins TRBV30 to TRBJ1-5; 7 bases line up with TRBD1. Germline V gene data show CDR1 as GTSNPN and CDR2 as SVGIG (reference sequence). The CDR3 contains 14 residues. DNA for the CDR3: TGTGCTTTCACCGCCGGGACAGTGGATCAGCCCCAGCATTTT. This codes for CAFTAGTVDQPQHF.

This chain joins TRBV4-1 and TRBJ2-7; D may be TRBD1 (6 bases). This CDR3 has 15 amino acids. The ends were cut back, 1 base at V and 2 bases at J, with 12 bases in the middle. Per germline, CDR1 MGHRA and CDR2 YSYEKL. CDR3 coding DNA: TGCGCCAGCAGCCAAGTCCAGGGGTTTGCCTACGAGCAGTACTTC. Translation: CASSQVQGFAYEQYF.

V and J are TRBV9 and TRBJ2-5; TRBD1 might be the D (6 bases). V gave up 5 bases and J gave up 1 base, with 9 bases separating them. CDR1 is SGDLS, CDR2 YYNGEE, per germline. The CDR3 consists of 13 residues. CDR3 region: CASSTGIQETQYF. In DNA form, the CDR3 reads TGTGCCAGCAGTACAGGGATCCAAGAGACCCAGTACTTC.

The chain carries TRBV27 and TRBJ2-5; 12 bases match TRBD2. J lost 2 bases, V lost 10 bases, and 11 bases had no gene match. Germline CDR1 reads MNHEY; CDR2 reads SMNVEV (reference sequence). CDR3 length: 16 amino acids. Here the CDR3 DNA reads TGTGCCACCCTGCCACTCGGACTAGCGGGACAAGAGACCCAGTACTTC. Translated, it gives CATLPLGLAGQETQYF.

On this clone itself: Other nucleotide sequences in the sample specify the same CDR3. The chain links TRBV28 to TRBJ1-3, with TRBD1 matching 7 bases. The CDR3 sequence is 14 residues long. Germline-derived CDR1 and CDR2 are MDHEN and SYDVKM. V gave up 5 bases and J gave up 2 bases; unmatched junction bases: 3. The CDR3 DNA follows: TGTGCCAGCAGTACGCAGGGGGCTGGAAACACCATATATTTT. Translation gives CASSTQGAGNTIYF.

V usage is TRBV7-9 and J usage is TRBJ2-5, with TRBD1 matching 9 bases. Per the germline V gene, CDR1 is SEHNR and CDR2 is FQNEAQ (reference sequence). There are 17 residues in the CDR3. The ends lost 5 bases at V and 6 bases at J; junction bases unmatched: 16. Here the CDR3 reads CASSPRGAGTGSKTQYF. CDR3 nucleotide sequence: TGTGCCAGCAGCCCACGCGGCGCCGGGACAGGGTCCAAGACCCAGTACTTC.

V and J are TRBV5-1 and TRBJ2-3; D might be TRBD1 (5 bases). The V and J ends lost 4 bases and 2 bases respectively, with 11 bases between them. CDR1 SGHRS and CDR2 YFSETQ come from the germline V gene. The CDR3 is 14 residues long. The DNA for the CDR3 is TGCGCCAGCAGCCCTCGACAGATCACAGATACGCAGTATTTT. This codes for CASSPRQITDTQYF.

V and J are TRBV7-2 and TRBJ1-2; D gene unclear. Germline assignment: CDR1 SGHTA and CDR2 FQGNSA. V was clipped by 3 bases and J by 3 bases, with 11 bases between them. CDR3 length: 14 residues. Here the CDR3 reads CASSFSLYDYGYTF. The CDR3 nucleotides read TGTGCCAGCAGCTTCTCTTTGTATGACTATGGCTACACCTTC. The full variable domain, with the rest looked up from reference TRBV7-2 and TRBJ1-2, is GAGVSQSPSNKVTEKGKDVELRCDPISGHTALYWYRQSLGQGLEFLIYFQGNSAPDKSGLPSDRFSAERTGGSVSTLTIQRTQQEDSAVYLCASSFSLYDYGYTFGSGTRLTVV.

This clone has just one count. This sequence joins TRBV18 and TRBJ2-5; TRBD1 or TRBD2 may be the D gene (5 bases each). This CDR3 comprises 15 residues. Germline CDR1 reads KGHSH; CDR2 reads LQKENI. Trimming pared 3 bases from V and 2 bases from J, leaving 13 bases between. The CDR3 is CASSPQGRGQETQYF. The CDR3 DNA is TGTGCCAGCTCACCTCAGGGACGGGGTCAAGAGACCCAGTACTTC.

This clone was recorded once. The rearrangement uses TRBV7-2 and TRBJ2-3; no reliable D call. The V and J ends lost 5 bases and 10 bases respectively, with 10 bases between them. From germline, CDR1 is SGHTA and CDR2 FQGNSA. This CDR3 contains 11 residues. CDR3 nucleotide sequence: TGTGCCAGCAGCCCCTCCGACGCGCAGTATTTT. This encodes CASSPSDAQYF.

This clone was counted only a few times. The chain employs TRBV5-1 and TRBJ1-1; 7 positions agree with TRBD1. Looked up from germline, CDR1 is SGHRS and CDR2 is YFSETQ. J gave up 4 bases and V 7 bases, and 10 bases lay outside the gene matches. This CDR3 is 14 amino acids long. The CDR3 bases are TGCGCCAGCCGACTCCTGGGACAGATCACTGAAGCTTTCTTT. This codes for CASRLLGQITEAFF.

This chain links TRBV7-9 with TRBJ1-2; D is perhaps TRBD1 (6 bases). Trimming stripped 5 bases from V and 4 bases from J, with 14 bases between. Germline loops: CDR1 SEHNR, CDR2 FQNEAQ (reference sequence). There are 14 residues in the CDR3. CDR3: CASSRRDTFYGYTF. The DNA for the CDR3 is TGTGCCAGCAGCCGGCGGGACACTTTCTATGGCTACACCTTC.

V and J are TRBV9 and TRBJ2-5; D possibly corresponds to TRBD2 (5 bases). The CDR3 loop spans 15 amino acids. Per germline, CDR1 SGDLS and CDR2 YYNGEE. The germline V and J ends were trimmed by 4 bases and 1 base, with 14 bases remaining between them. The CDR3: CASSPSGPSQETQYF. DNA for the CDR3: TGTGCCAGCAGCCCGAGCGGCCCCAGCCAAGAGACCCAGTACTTC.

The chain carries TRBV27 and TRBJ1-2; D possibly corresponds to TRBD1 (5 bases). V lost 2 bases, J lost 8 bases, and 12 bases lay in between. Germline-derived CDR1 and CDR2 are MNHEY and SMNVEV (reference sequence). The CDR3 totals 13 residues. The CDR3: CASSLPRDGGYTF. In DNA form, the CDR3 reads TGTGCCAGCAGTTTACCCAGGGATGGCGGCTACACCTTC.

Turning to this clone: A read error may account for a junction end that differs from germline. The rearrangement joins TRBV6-1 to TRBJ1-2; 7 nucleotides line up with TRBD1. CDR1 and CDR2 from the germline V gene are MNHNS and SASEGT. The CDR3 runs to 17 residues. CDR3 loop: CATSGERSGQSNYGYTF. The CDR3 bases are TGTGCCACCAGTGGGGAGAGGTCGGGACAGTCTAACTATGGCTACACCTTC.

A remark on this clone: Other DNA sequences in the sample encode the same CDR3. J is TRBJ2-7 and V is TRBV2, with D maybe TRBD1 (6 bases). Germline V gene data show CDR1 as SNHLY and CDR2 as FYNNEI. V lost 6 bases, J lost 3 bases, and 9 bases lay in between. The CDR3 is 12 amino acids. The CDR3 is CASREDSYEQYF. DNA for the CDR3: TGTGCCAGCAGGGAGGACAGCTACGAGCAGTACTTC.

This clone was seen a few times. This same CDR3 is encoded by further DNA sequences in the sample. The J gene is TRBJ1-1, the V gene TRBV28; D is unresolved. Germline loops: CDR1 MDHEN, CDR2 SYDVKM. Trimming took off 2 bases at V and 5 bases at J, with 3 bases between the two ends. The CDR3 extends over 11 amino acids. CDR3: CASSLRTEAFF. The CDR3 nucleotides read TGTGCCAGCAGTTTAAGAACTGAAGCTTTCTTT.

This clone was counted a single time. The genes are TRBV2 and TRBJ1-4; 9 positions match TRBD1. The CDR3 spans 15 residues. Germline assignment: CDR1 SNHLY and CDR2 FYNNEI. V was pared by 2 bases and J by 8 bases, with 6 bases of the junction left unmatched. CDR3 in DNA: TGTGCCAGCAGTGAAAACAGGGGGCCAGGAGAAAAACTGTTTTTT. Translation gives CASSENRGPGEKLFF.

On this clone: The sample holds other DNA sequences that translate to the same CDR3. This chain links TRBV18 with TRBJ2-7; D may correspond to TRBD1 or TRBD2 (5 bases each). Germline V gene data show CDR1 as KGHSH and CDR2 as LQKENI. The V end was cut by 3 bases, the J end by 3 bases, with 9 bases between. The CDR3 spans 13 residues. CDR3 sequence reads: CASSPGADYEQYF. CDR3 DNA: TGTGCCAGCTCACCCGGGGCAGACTACGAGCAGTACTTC.

In the case of this clone: Other DNA sequences of this sample code for an identical CDR3. V gene TRBV6-1 combines with J gene TRBJ1-5; no definite D call. The V end was cut by 3 bases, the J end by 0 bases, with 9 bases between. The length of the CDR3 is 15 residues. Germline V gives CDR1 MNHNS, CDR2 SASEGT. The CDR3 region has the DNA TGTGCCAGCAGTGAGTCGGGTTATAGCAATCAGCCCCAGCATTTT. Translating it yields CASSESGYSNQPQHF.

The chain recombines TRBV19 with TRBJ2-3, with 8 nucleotides matching TRBD1. V trimming: 6 bases; J trimming: 0 bases; junction bases outside the gene matches: 2. This CDR3 spans 14 amino acids. Germline CDR1 is LNHDA and CDR2 is SQIVND (reference sequence). The CDR3 nucleotides read TGTGCCAGTAGCAGGGGGCTAAGCACAGATACGCAGTATTTT. It encodes CASSRGLSTDTQYF.

The gene calls are TRBV19 and TRBJ1-1, with 7 positions matching TRBD1. CDR1 is LNHDA and CDR2 is SQIVND in the germline V gene (reference sequence). The CDR3 is made up of 15 amino acids. With 8 bases clipped from V and 3 bases from J, the junction kept 12 bases outside the gene matches. The CDR3 spells CASWTQGFWYTEAFF. The CDR3 bases are TGTGCCAGTTGGACACAGGGGTTTTGGTACACTGAAGCTTTCTTT.

This clone was observed once. This chain uses TRBV30 with TRBJ2-5; D possibly uses TRBD1 or TRBD2 (7 bases each). The germline gives CDR1 GTSNPN, CDR2 SVGIG (reference sequence). Trimming took 4 bases from V and 5 from J, leaving 17 bases between them. The CDR3 contains 14 residues. The CDR3 DNA follows: TGTGCCTGGATTCCAAACAGGGGAGGGGAGACCCAGTACTTC. Translation: CAWIPNRGGETQYF.

With respect to this clone: Other DNA variants within this sample encode the same CDR3. This rearrangement joins TRBV28 to TRBJ2-2; 10 bases align to TRBD2. The CDR3 sequence is 13 residues long. The junction had 6 bases not matched to a gene; V was cut back by 11 bases and J by 6 bases. From germline, CDR1 is MDHEN and CDR2 SYDVKM. The chain's CDR3 is CASRLAGAGELFF. The CDR3 DNA reads TGTGCCTCTCGACTAGCGGGTGCCGGGGAGCTGTTTTTT.

DNA of the CDR3: TGTGCCAGCAGCTTAATTAGCGGCGGACGCTACGAGCAGTACTTC. Amino acid sequence: CASSLISGGRYEQYF. V is TRBV7-9 and J is TRBJ2-7, with D perhaps matching TRBD2 (6 bases). V was shortened by 2 bases and J by 3 bases, with 14 bases between the two germline ends. This CDR3 comprises 15 residues. The V gene's germline CDR1 is SEHNR and CDR2 FQNEAQ (reference sequence). Complete variable domain (other parts from reference TRBV7-9 and TRBJ2-7): DTGVSQNPRHKITKRGQNVTFRCDPISEHNRLYWYRQTLGQGPEFLTYFQNEAQLEKSRLLSDRFSAERPKGSFSTLEIQRTEQGDSAMYLCASSLISGGRYEQYFGPGTRLTVT.

The V call is TRBV2, the J call TRBJ2-7, with D perhaps being TRBD1 or TRBD2 (5 bases each). The germline gives CDR1 SNHLY, CDR2 FYNNEI. CDR3 length equals 14 residues. Trimming removed 6 bases at V and 4 bases at J, with 16 bases between. The CDR3 bases are TGTGCCAGCAGGCGGCCCACCGAGGGGTACGAGCAGTACTTC. Encoded protein: CASRRPTEGYEQYF.

The rearrangement links TRBV5-1 to TRBJ1-2, with D possibly being TRBD1 (6 bases). The CDR3 sequence is 14 residues long. V lost 4 bases and J lost 7, with 17 bases in between. The germline V gene has CDR1 SGHRS and CDR2 YFSETQ. CDR3 DNA sequence: TGCGCCAGCAGCGCACAGGGTGGGTCGAGTGGCTACACCTTC. Amino acids: CASSAQGGSSGYTF.